The source of this T cell receptor beta chain is a study of identical twins. Study findings and constraints: Where out-of-frame alpha sequences were twin-shared, they showed excess low generation probability. Twins shared beta out-of-frame sequences in excess, but this excess was weaker.

This CDR3 is built from 14 residues. V lost 0 bases and J lost 2, with 8 bases in between. Germline loops: CDR1 WSHSY, CDR2 SAAADI. Comment on this clonotype: Its target is not known.

Each CDR3 protein is one row after TCRdb ran MiXCR on the 5' RACE reads. The sample records about 530,000 distinct CDR3 sequences, 20% to 25% being singletons. This sample was also put to use in a study of yellow fever vaccine responses in identical twins.

This sequence was found in a woman aged 18 to 35 in good health. The V call is TRBV10-2, the J call TRBJ2-7; the D is unclear. Sequenced material: CD4+ T cells sorted from blood. The CDR3: CASSESLTTYEQYF. The CDR3, as DNA: TGCGCCAGCAGTGAGTCTCTGACAACCTACGAGCAGTACTTC.